This passage covers 10 T cell receptor beta chains from one sample sequenced in a study of regulatory T cells in long-lasting Graves disease. The time point: persistent/refractory GD, antithyroid drugs over 5 years with positive TRAb. Construction of the TCR library relied on RNA isolated from PBMCs. According to the study, TCR beta libraries were built with iRepertoire HTBI primers and CDR3-region Arm-PCR. TCRdb reprocessed the multiplex PCR reads via MiXCR and lists one record per CDR3 protein. The sample carries roughly 470,000 distinct CDR3 sequences, less than 25% recorded once. The starting material was peripheral blood mononuclear cells (PBMCs), obtained when the disease was refractory, from a patient treated with antithyroid drugs. The receptor source for this set is a female donor with Graves disease.

In its sample, this clonotype was seen many times. The rearrangement uses TRBV28 and TRBJ1-2, with unresolved D. The CDR3 totals 12 residues. CDR1 and CDR2 (germline): MDHEN, SYDVKM. With 6 bases removed from V and 5 bases from J, the gap between germline ends came to 10 bases. The CDR3 spells CASSPTEYGYTF. In DNA, the CDR3 is TGTGCCAGCAGCCCTACTGAGTATGGCTACACCTTC.

This clonotype appeared many times. The CDR3 region is CASSFESVLGYGYTF. CDR3 coding DNA: TGTGCCAGCAGCTTTGAAAGTGTGTTAGGCTATGGCTACACCTTC. The rearrangement links TRBV7-2 to TRBJ1-2; D ambiguous. Germline assignment: CDR1 SGHTA and CDR2 FQGNSA. This CDR3 comprises 15 residues. Trimming cost V 3 bases and J 4 bases, with 15 bases left between them.

This clonotype was found many times. V and J are TRBV6-1 and TRBJ1-1, with D tentatively TRBD1 (6 bases). Germline CDR1 reads MNHNS; CDR2 reads SASEGT. The CDR3 covers 16 residues. Between the trimmed V and J ends, which lost 7 bases and 0 bases, there was a span of 18 bases. The CDR3 sequence: CASTLRQESMNTEAFF. CDR3 nucleotides: TGTGCCAGCACCCTCCGACAGGAGTCCATGAACACTGAAGCTTTCTTT.

This clonotype occurred many times. The J gene is TRBJ2-5, the V gene TRBV2; TRBD1 agrees at 11 bases. Germline-derived CDR1 and CDR2 are SNHLY and FYNNEI. The CDR3 has 16 residues. V was clipped by 6 bases and J by 1 base; unmatched bases: 7. CDR3 in amino acids: CASSPGTGGIQETQYF. CDR3 DNA: TGTGCCAGCAGCCCCGGGACAGGGGGAATCCAAGAGACCCAGTACTTC.

There are a few counts of this clonotype. V gene TRBV29-1 combines with J gene TRBJ1-2; 7 bases are shared with TRBD1. Germline V gene lookup returns CDR1 SQVTM and CDR2 ANQGSEA. The CDR3 sequence is 12 residues long. After removal of 4 bases from V and 3 bases from J, the junction contained 2 bases not matched to a gene. The CDR3 sequence: CSVGDSYYGYTF. CDR3 sequence (DNA): TGCAGCGTTGGGGACAGCTACTATGGCTACACCTTC. The variable domain in full, completed from reference TRBV29-1 and TRBJ1-2, reads SAVISQKPSRDICQRGTSLTIQCQVDSQVTMMFWYRQQPGQSLTLIATANQGSEATYESGFVIDKFPISRPNLTFSTLTVSNMSPEDSSIYLCSVGDSYYGYTFGSGTRLTVV.

A single count supports this clonotype. The chain couples TRBV7-9 to TRBJ2-1; 13 nucleotides match TRBD2. CDR1 and CDR2 (germline): SEHNR, FQNEAQ (reference sequence). The junction had 11 bases not matched to a gene; V was cut back by 1 base and J by 8 bases. The CDR3 has 18 residues. CDR3 protein: CASSLGTSGRAGLDEQFF. CDR3 DNA: TGTGCCAGCAGCTTAGGAACTAGCGGGAGGGCCGGGTTGGATGAGCAGTTCTTC.

This clonotype was counted at least ten times. The CDR3 coding sequence is TGTGCCAGCAGTGAAAGAGGGACAGGGTACACTGAAGCTTTCTTT. Encoded protein: CASSERGTGYTEAFF. This chain joins TRBV6-2 or TRBV6-3 and TRBJ1-1; 9 nucleotides line up with TRBD1. The CDR3 has 15 residues. J was trimmed by 3 bases and V by 5 bases; bases with no gene match: 7. CDR1 MNHEY and CDR2 SVGEGT come from the germline V gene.

This clonotype was found many times. The J gene is TRBJ2-7, the V gene TRBV6-1; D not resolved. V lost 3 bases, J lost 3 bases, and 12 bases lay in between. CDR1 is MNHNS and CDR2 is SASEGT in the germline V gene. This CDR3 has 14 residues. The chain's CDR3 is CASSEAIVSYEQYF. The CDR3 DNA reads TGTGCCAGCAGTGAGGCAATTGTGAGCTACGAGCAGTACTTC.

This rearrangement joins TRBV20-1 to TRBJ2-7; tentative D call: TRBD2 (7 bases). CDR1 and CDR2 from the germline V gene are DFQATT and SNEGSKA (reference sequence). The CDR3 is 14 amino acids. The germline V and J ends were trimmed by 5 bases and 7 bases, with 21 bases remaining between them. The CDR3 DNA follows: TGCAGTGCTCCCCCCGGGGGGACACTGAGGGAGCAGTACTTC. Translated, it gives CSAPPGGTLREQYF.

This clonotype was seen just once. This chain uses TRBV7-9 with TRBJ1-1; no clear D. Trimming cost V 1 base and J 4 bases, with 13 bases left between them. CDR1 and CDR2 from the germline V gene are SEHNR and FQNEAQ (reference sequence). This CDR3 comprises 15 residues. The CDR3 loop is CASSLGGILGTEAFF. CDR3 DNA: TGTGCCAGCAGCTTAGGGGGAATCCTGGGCACTGAAGCTTTCTTT.